The entry below describes one TCR beta chain. Sequencing was performed with immunoSEQ multiplex PCR; in TCRdb, only in-frame clones are kept and a portion is missing. The table has 220,000 or so clones, over 75% seen once. The data were obtained in a study of blood T cell repertoires in COVID-19. CDR1 and CDR2 (germline): SNHLY, FYNNEI. The CDR3 is 15 amino acids. The ends were cut back, 4 bases at V and 3 bases at J, with 15 bases in the middle. Those enrolled, adults aged about 18 to 89 years, came from roughly 23 US areas. The chain is built from TRBV2 and TRBJ1-1; D is ambiguous. Sequenced input: PBMCs or T cells enriched from blood (not recorded which). The origin of this receptor is a woman under 30 in a cohort exposed to, infected with or recovered from COVID-19 (not recorded which). Here the CDR3 reads CASSVPGFSDTEAFF. The CDR3 DNA follows: TGTGCCAGCAGTGTTCCCGGGTTTTCGGACACTGAAGCTTTCTTT.